This TCR beta chain was observed in a study of CD8 T cells in Susac syndrome. This CDR3 contains 15 residues. V gave up 6 bases and J gave up 4 bases; unmatched junction bases: 7. Germline CDR1 SGHVS, CDR2 FNYEAQ. TCR beta sequences were obtained from blood CD8+ and CD4+ T cells. RNA totalling 0.5 to 1 ug underwent reverse transcription with random hexamers. Via MiXCR, TCRdb re-called the immunoSEQ multiplex PCR reads, giving one row per CDR3 protein. Seen here are a few hundred thousand distinct CDR3 sequences, more than 75% observed once, and the top ten hold 0.095% to 0.14%. This clonotype was obtained from a human donor with multiple sclerosis. Sequenced: CD8+ T cells from PBMCs. The genes are TRBV7-6 and TRBJ2-1; 9 positions match TRBD2. This chain's CDR3 is CASSPGTSRYNEQFF. CDR3 nucleotide sequence: TGTGCCAGCAGTCCCGGGACTAGCAGATACAATGAGCAGTTCTTC.